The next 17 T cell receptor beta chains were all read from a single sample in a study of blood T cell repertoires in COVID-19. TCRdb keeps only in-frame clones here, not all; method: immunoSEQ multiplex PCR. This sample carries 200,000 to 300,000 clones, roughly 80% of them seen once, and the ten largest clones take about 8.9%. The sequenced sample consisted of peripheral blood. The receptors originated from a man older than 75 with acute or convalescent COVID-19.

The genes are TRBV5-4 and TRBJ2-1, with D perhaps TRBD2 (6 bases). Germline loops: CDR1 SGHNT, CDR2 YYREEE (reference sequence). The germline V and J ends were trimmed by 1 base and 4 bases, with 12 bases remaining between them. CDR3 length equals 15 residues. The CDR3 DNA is TGTGCCAGCAGCTTGCGGAGGGAGCCGTACAATGAGCAGTTCTTC. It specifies CASSLRREPYNEQFF.

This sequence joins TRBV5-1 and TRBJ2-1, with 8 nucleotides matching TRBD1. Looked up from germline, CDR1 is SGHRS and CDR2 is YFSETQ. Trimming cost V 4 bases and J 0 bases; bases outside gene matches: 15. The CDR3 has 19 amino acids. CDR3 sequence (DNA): TGCGCCAGCAGCACTCCTGACAGGGGTCAAGGGGGCTCCTACAATGAGCAGTTCTTC. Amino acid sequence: CASSTPDRGQGGSYNEQFF.

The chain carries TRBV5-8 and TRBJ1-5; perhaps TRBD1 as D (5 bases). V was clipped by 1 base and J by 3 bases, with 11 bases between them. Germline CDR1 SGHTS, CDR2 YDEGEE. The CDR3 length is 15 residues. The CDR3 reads CASSLRGLNNQPQHF. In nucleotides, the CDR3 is TGTGCCAGCAGCTTGAGGGGACTCAACAATCAGCCCCAGCATTTT.

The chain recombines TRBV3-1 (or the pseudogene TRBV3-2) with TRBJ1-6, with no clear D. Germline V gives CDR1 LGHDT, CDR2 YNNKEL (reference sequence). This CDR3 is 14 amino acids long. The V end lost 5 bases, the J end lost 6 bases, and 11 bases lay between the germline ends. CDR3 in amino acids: CASSEQTGNSPLHF. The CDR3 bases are TGTGCCAGCAGCGAACAGACCGGTAATTCACCCCTCCACTTT.

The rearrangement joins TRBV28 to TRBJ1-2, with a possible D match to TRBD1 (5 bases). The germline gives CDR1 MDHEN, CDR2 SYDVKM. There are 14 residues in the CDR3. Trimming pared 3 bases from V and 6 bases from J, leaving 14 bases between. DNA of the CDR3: TGTGCCAGCAGTTTGGCCAGGGTTAAGAATGGCTACACCTTC. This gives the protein CASSLARVKNGYTF.

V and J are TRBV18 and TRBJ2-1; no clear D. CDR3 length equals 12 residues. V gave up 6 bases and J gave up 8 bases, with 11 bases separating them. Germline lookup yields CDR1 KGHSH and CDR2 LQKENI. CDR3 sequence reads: CASSRVRDEQFF. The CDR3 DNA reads TGTGCCAGCTCCCGGGTTCGGGATGAGCAGTTCTTC.

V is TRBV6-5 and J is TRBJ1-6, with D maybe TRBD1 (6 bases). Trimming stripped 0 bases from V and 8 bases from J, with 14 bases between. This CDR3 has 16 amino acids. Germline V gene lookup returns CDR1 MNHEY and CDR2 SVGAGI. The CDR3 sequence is CASSYSWGPLDSPLHF. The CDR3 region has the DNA TGTGCCAGCAGTTACTCCTGGGGGCCTCTTGATTCACCCCTCCACTTT.

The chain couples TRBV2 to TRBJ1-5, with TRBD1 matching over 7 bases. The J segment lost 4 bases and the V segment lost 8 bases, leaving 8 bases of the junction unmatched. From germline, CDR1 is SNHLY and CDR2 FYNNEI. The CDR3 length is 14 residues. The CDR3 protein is CASGGTAANQPQHF. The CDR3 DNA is TGTGCCAGCGGGGGGACAGCCGCAAATCAGCCCCAGCATTTT.

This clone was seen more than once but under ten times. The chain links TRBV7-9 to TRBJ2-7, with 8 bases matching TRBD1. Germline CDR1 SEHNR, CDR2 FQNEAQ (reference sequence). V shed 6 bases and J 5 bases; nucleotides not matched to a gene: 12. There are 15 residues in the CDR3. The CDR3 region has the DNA TGTGCCAGCAGGAAACTCCAGGGGGCGAAGAACGAGCAGTACTTC. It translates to CASRKLQGAKNEQYF.

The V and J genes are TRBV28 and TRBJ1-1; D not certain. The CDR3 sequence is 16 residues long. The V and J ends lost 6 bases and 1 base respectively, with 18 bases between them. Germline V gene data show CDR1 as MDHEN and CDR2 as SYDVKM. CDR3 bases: TGTGCCAGCAGCCAAACCCGCAGATATTGGAACACTGAAGCTTTCTTT. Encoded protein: CASSQTRRYWNTEAFF.

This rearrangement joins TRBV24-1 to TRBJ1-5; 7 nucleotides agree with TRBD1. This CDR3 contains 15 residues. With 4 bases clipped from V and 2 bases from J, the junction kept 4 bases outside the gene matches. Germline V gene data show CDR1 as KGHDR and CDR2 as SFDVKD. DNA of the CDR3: TGTGCCACCAGTGAATACGGACAGGGCAATCAGCCCCAGCATTTT. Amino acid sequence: CATSEYGQGNQPQHF.

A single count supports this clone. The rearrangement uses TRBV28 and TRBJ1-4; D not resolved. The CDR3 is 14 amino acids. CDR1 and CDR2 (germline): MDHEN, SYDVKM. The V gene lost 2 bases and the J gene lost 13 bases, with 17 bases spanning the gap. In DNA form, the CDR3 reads TGTGCCAGCAGTTTAATTGGGAGGGCTCTGGGACTGTTTTTT. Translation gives CASSLIGRALGLFF.

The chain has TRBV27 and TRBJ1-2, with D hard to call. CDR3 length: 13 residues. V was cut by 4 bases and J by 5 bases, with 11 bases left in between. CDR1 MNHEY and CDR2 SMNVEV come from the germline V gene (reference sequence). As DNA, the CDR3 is TGTGCCAGCAGTTCGGTTCCTGCGTATGGCTACACCTTC. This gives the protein CASSSVPAYGYTF.

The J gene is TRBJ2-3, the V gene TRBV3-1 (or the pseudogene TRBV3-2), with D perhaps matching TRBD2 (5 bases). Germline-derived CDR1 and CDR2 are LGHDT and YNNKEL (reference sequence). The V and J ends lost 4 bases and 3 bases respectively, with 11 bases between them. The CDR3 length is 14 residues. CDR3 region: CASSPRRGTDTQYF. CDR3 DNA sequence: TGTGCCAGCAGCCCCCGGAGAGGGACAGATACGCAGTATTTT.

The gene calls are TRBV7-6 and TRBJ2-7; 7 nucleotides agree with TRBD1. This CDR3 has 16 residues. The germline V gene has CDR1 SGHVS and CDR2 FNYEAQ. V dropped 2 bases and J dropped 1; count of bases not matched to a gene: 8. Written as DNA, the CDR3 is TGTGCCAGCAGCTTAATGGGCAGGGGGAATTCCTACGAGCAGTACTTC. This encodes CASSLMGRGNSYEQYF.

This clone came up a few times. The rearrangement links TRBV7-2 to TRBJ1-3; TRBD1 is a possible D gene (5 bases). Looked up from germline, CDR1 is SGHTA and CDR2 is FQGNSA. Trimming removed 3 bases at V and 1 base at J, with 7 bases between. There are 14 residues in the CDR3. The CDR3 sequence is CASSFRVSGNTIYF. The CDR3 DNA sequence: TGTGCCAGCAGCTTCAGGGTGTCTGGAAACACCATATATTTT.

CDR3 DNA sequence: TGTGCCAGCAGCTTGACAGGGGGAACCTACGAGCAGTACTTC. The encoded protein is CASSLTGGTYEQYF. This chain joins TRBV11-2 and TRBJ2-7, with 9 bases matching TRBD1. With 3 bases clipped from V and 2 bases from J, the junction kept 2 bases outside the gene matches. The germline CDR1 and CDR2 sequences are SGHAT and FQNNGV. The CDR3 loop spans 14 amino acids.